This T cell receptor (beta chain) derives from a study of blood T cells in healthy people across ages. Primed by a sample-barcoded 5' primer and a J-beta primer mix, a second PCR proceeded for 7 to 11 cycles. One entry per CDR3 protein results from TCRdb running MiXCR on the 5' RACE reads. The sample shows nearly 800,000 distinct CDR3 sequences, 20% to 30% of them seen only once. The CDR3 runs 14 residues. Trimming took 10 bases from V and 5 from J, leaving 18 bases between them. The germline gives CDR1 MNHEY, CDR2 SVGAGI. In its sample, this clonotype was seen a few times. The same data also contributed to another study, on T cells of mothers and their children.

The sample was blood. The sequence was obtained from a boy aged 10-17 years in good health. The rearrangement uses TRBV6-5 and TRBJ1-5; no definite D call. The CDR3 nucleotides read TGTGCCAACAGAAGACGGGGTAGGGATCAGCCCCAGCATTTT. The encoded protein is CANRRRGRDQPQHF.